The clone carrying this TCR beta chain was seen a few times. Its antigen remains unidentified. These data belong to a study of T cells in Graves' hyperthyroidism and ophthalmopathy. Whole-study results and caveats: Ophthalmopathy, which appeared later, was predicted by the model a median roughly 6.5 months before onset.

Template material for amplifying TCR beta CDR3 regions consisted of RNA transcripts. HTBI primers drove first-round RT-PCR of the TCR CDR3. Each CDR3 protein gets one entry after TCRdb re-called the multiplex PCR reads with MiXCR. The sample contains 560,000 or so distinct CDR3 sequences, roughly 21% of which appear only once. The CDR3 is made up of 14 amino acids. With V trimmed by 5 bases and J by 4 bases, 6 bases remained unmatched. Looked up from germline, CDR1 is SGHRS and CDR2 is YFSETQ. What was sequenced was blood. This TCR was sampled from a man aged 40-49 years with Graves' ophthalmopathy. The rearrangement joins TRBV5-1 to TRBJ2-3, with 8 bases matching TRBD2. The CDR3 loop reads CASSRSGGSDTQYF. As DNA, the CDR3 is TGCGCCAGCAGTCGCAGCGGGGGTTCAGATACGCAGTATTTT.